These 6 T cell receptor beta chains came from one sample sequenced in a study of spatial heterogeneity in lung cancer. Time point noted: sample taken at primary tumor resection. TCRdb fed the 5' RACE reads into MiXCR, producing one record per CDR3 protein. This sample has under 50,000 distinct CDR3 sequences, with more than 4.5% found just once. This specimen consisted of PBMCs, obtained at surgery. The receptors originated from a female donor with early-stage non-small cell lung cancer.

The sample holds many counts of this clonotype. This chain joins TRBV2 and TRBJ1-2; no clear D gene. CDR1 SNHLY and CDR2 FYNNEI come from the germline V gene. The CDR3 spans 14 residues. V lost 4 bases and J lost 2, with 11 bases in between. The CDR3 loop is CASSASDGNYGYTF. CDR3 DNA sequence: TGTGCCAGCAGTGCCTCAGATGGGAACTATGGCTACACCTTC.

This clonotype was counted many times. The V and J genes are TRBV20-1 and TRBJ2-7, with 7 bases identical to TRBD1. V lost 0 bases to trimming and J lost 5 bases; unmatched junction nucleotides: 7. The CDR3 runs 14 residues. Germline V gene sequence: CDR1 DFQATT, CDR2 SNEGSKA (reference sequence). This CDR3 is CSAREGGPRDEQYF. Written as DNA, the CDR3 is TGCAGTGCTAGAGAAGGGGGCCCTAGGGACGAGCAGTACTTC.

Ten or more counts support this clonotype. The V and J genes are TRBV3-1 and TRBJ2-1, with 7 bases that match TRBD2. This CDR3 is 17 amino acids long. CDR1 LGHDT and CDR2 YNNKEL come from the germline V gene (reference sequence). Losses at the gene ends were 1 base for V and 0 bases for J; bases not matched to a gene: 6. The CDR3 loop reads CASSQGGGDPSYNEQFF. The DNA for the CDR3 is TGTGCCAGCAGCCAAGGGGGAGGGGACCCCTCCTACAATGAGCAGTTCTTC.

CDR3 residues: CASSDLSGGAYEQYF. The CDR3 DNA follows: TGTGCCAGCAGTGATCTTAGCGGGGGGGCCTACGAGCAGTACTTC. The chain has TRBV6-6 and TRBJ2-7; TRBD2 agrees at 11 bases. Germline CDR1 is MNHNY and CDR2 is SVGAGI (reference sequence). This CDR3 comprises 15 residues. V lost 5 bases, J lost 2 bases, and 5 bases stayed unmatched.

The rearrangement links TRBV11-3 to TRBJ2-2; D remains ambiguous. CDR1 SGHNT and CDR2 YENEEA come from the germline V gene. The CDR3 covers 16 residues. V gave up 1 base and J gave up 3 bases, with 12 bases separating them. The CDR3 DNA sequence: TGTGCCAGCAGCTTAGCTCAGCCAACGTACACCGGGGAGCTGTTTTTT. Protein product: CASSLAQPTYTGELFF.

This clonotype was recorded at least ten times. V and J are TRBV4-1 and TRBJ1-3; 7 bases line up with TRBD1. Germline assignment: CDR1 MGHRA and CDR2 YSYEKL. After removal of 0 bases from V and 0 bases from J, the junction contained 11 bases not matched to a gene. The CDR3 is made up of 19 amino acids. CDR3 nucleotides: TGCGCCAGCAGCCAAGATTCTCAGGGGGACCACCCCTCTGGAAACACCATATATTTT. Protein sequence: CASSQDSQGDHPSGNTIYF.